This is a list of T cell receptor beta chains from one sample in a study of patients and donors after allogeneic stem cell transplantation. TCRdb processed the RT-PCR reads anew with MiXCR; each CDR3 protein has one entry. The sample lists approximately 430,000 distinct CDR3 sequences; more than 15% were seen once. The sequencing input was blood, either unsorted or a sorted T cell fraction (not recorded which). Source of these receptors: a human donor who was either an allogeneic HSCT recipient or a stem cell or donor lymphocyte infusion donor (not recorded which). It is not recorded whose cells these are; they may come from a transplant donor. Each CDR3 is given without its conserved first and last residue. The order of the fields is J gene, V gene, CDR3 protein.

TRBJ2-7	TRBV5-1	ASSLGQGLFEQY
TRBJ2-3	TRBV28	ASSTLLASSTDTQY
TRBJ1-2	TRBV20-1	SASRGLHGGGYT
TRBJ2-3	TRBV12-3/TRBV12-4	ASSLTSTDTQY
TRBJ1-5	TRBV20-1	SARVGRGSSNQPQH
TRBJ1-2	TRBV7-9	ASSHGGGAPNYGYT
TRBJ2-2	TRBV5-1	ASSFTALTGELF
TRBJ1-5	TRBV20-1	SARGMTGSHFNQPQH
TRBJ2-5	TRBV4-2	ASSQLAGRETQY
TRBJ2-1	TRBV7-9	ASSFSATSGTGDEQF
TRBJ2-1	TRBV20-1	SARRTSGPNNEQF
TRBJ2-1	TRBV29-1	SAMTGGNEQF
TRBJ1-1	TRBV12-3/TRBV12-4	ASTGQGNTEAF
TRBJ2-1	TRBV24-1	ATSDSLESYNEQF
TRBJ2-2	TRBV5-6	ASSLPYGGAWGTGELF
TRBJ2-1	TRBV12-3/TRBV12-4	ASSFRGVAGVGYNEQF
TRBJ2-3	TRBV28	ASSFAGSMPTDTQY
TRBJ1-5	TRBV7-8	ASSLESRNQPQH
TRBJ2-5	TRBV20-1	SARDPGLAGAGETQY
TRBJ2-3	TRBV4-3	ASSQEHPSLSTDTQY
TRBJ2-1	TRBV5-6	ASSLIGAGGLYEQF
TRBJ1-1	TRBV27	ASSFYDSGSEAF
TRBJ2-5	TRBV5-1	ASSGLWETQY
TRBJ1-1	TRBV4-3	ASSQGQPNMNTEAF
TRBJ1-1	TRBV4-2	ASSPSIKGLTEAF
TRBJ2-3	TRBV3-1	ASSRLLAGGPNTQY
TRBJ2-4	TRBV9	ASSVGGTVAKNIQY
TRBJ2-1	TRBV14	ASSQFIGKFNEQF
TRBJ1-1	TRBV12-3/TRBV12-4	ASSLAATEAF
TRBJ2-7	TRBV5-6	ASSGDGPSSYEQY
TRBJ1-2	TRBV20-1	SARNTQNYGYT
TRBJ1-2	TRBV29-1	SSRGDRTNYGYT
TRBJ2-7	TRBV4-3	ASSQDWGLAGTEQY
TRBJ1-5	TRBV5-6	ASSPGQGRAQH
TRBJ1-1	TRBV12-3/TRBV12-4	ASNPGEFTEAF
TRBJ2-1	TRBV24-1	AIGTGYNEQF
TRBJ2-7	TRBV12-3/TRBV12-4	ASSFRGKSYEQY
TRBJ2-3	TRBV5-1	ASSYGLAGGLDTQY
TRBJ2-1	TRBV20-1	SARDHRLAPAHQYNEQF
TRBJ2-3	TRBV25-1	ASIGLITDTQY
TRBJ2-1	TRBV12-5	ASGLPGATYNEQF
TRBJ2-1	TRBV24-1	ATSDPQGRHNEQF
TRBJ1-1	TRBV30	AWSLQGNTEAF
TRBJ2-3	TRBV18	ASSPKRGAPSTDTQY
TRBJ2-7	TRBV29-1	SARLRTARNEQY
TRBJ1-1	TRBV30	AWNSLMNTEAF
TRBJ2-1	TRBV18	ASSRTSGGPHAR
TRBJ1-2	TRBV2	ASSKGGGGNYGYT
TRBJ2-7	TRBV20-1	SARDRRGGGEQY
TRBJ2-1	TRBV6-2/TRBV6-3	ASSSKWTTSAAYNEQF
TRBJ2-3	TRBV5-1	ASSLKRGRTDTQY